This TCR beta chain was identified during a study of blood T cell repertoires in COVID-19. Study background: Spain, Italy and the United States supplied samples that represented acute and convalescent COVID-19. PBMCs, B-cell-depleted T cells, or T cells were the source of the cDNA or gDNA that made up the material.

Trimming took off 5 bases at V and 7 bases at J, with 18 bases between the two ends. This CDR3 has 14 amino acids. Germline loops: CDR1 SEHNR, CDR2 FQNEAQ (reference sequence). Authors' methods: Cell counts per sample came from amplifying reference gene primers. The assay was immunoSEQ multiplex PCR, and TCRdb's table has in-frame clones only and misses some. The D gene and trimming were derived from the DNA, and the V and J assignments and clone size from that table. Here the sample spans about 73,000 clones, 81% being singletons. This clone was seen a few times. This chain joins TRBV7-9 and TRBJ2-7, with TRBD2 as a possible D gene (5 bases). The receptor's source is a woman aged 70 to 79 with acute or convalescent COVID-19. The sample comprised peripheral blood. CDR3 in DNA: TGTGCCAGCAGCGGATTGGCGGGCCCCCCTGAGCAGTACTTC. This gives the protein CASSGLAGPPEQYF.